Below, 14 T cell receptor beta chains from the same sample are listed, as sequenced in a study of T cells in localized non-small cell lung cancer. The method was immunoSEQ multiplex PCR; TCRdb's version includes in-frame clones alone and lacks a portion of them. The sample includes 90,000 to 95,000 clones, roughly 91% of them seen just once. The sample here was PBMCs, taken before any cancer treatment. The receptor set was obtained from a woman aged 35 to 70 with stage II squamous cell lung carcinoma.

This clone was recorded once. J is TRBJ2-2 and V is TRBV27; unclear D gene. The V and J ends lost 2 bases and 4 bases respectively, with 5 bases between them. The germline gives CDR1 MNHEY, CDR2 SMNVEV (reference sequence). The CDR3 is 13 amino acids. In nucleotides, the CDR3 is TGTGCCAGCAGTTTAGTGACCACCGGGGAGCTGTTTTTT. It is translated as CASSLVTTGELFF.

The chain is built from TRBV7-2 and TRBJ2-1, with 9 bases aligning to TRBD2. The CDR3 consists of 15 residues. Per germline, CDR1 SGHTA and CDR2 FQGNSA. The junction had 1 base not matched to a gene; V was cut back by 1 base and J by 3 bases. CDR3 DNA: TGTGCCAGCAGCTTAGAACTAGCGGGCTACAATGAGCAGTTCTTC. This sequence encodes CASSLELAGYNEQFF.

Regarding this clone: A junction end diverges from the germline sequence, so it may reflect a read error. CDR3 sequence: CASSLDRANSPLHF. In nucleotides, the CDR3 is TGTGCCAGTAGTCTAGACAGGGCGAATTCACCCCTCCACTTT. The J gene is TRBJ1-6, the V gene TRBV19, with 7 bases identical to TRBD1. The germline gives CDR1 LNHDA, CDR2 SQIVND (reference sequence). CDR3 length: 14 residues.

This sequence joins TRBV10-3 and TRBJ2-2; 11 bases fit TRBD2. The trim removed 6 bases at V and 0 bases at J, leaving 9 bases unmatched. The germline V gene encodes CDR1 ENHRY and CDR2 SYGVKD. CDR3 size: 18 residues. The CDR3 DNA is TGTGCCATCAGCCCATGGGGGACTAGCGGTGCGAACACCGGGGAGCTGTTTTTT. Its translation: CAISPWGTSGANTGELFF.

Note on this clone: Germline and junction disagree at one end, which may indicate a read error. V usage is TRBV6-5 and J usage is TRBJ2-7; D might be TRBD1 (6 bases). The CDR3 is 11 amino acids. Germline V gene data show CDR1 as MNHEY and CDR2 as SVGAGI. In nucleotides, the CDR3 is TGTGCCAGCAGTCTCGGACAGTTCTTTGTCTTC. Translated, it gives CASSLGQFFVF.

The rearrangement links TRBV19 to TRBJ1-1; D is undetermined. The V and J ends lost 2 bases and 0 bases respectively, with 4 bases between them. Germline V CDR1 and CDR2: LNHDA, SQIVND (reference sequence). The CDR3 consists of 13 residues. CDR3 coding DNA: TGTGCCAGTAGTATAAGCCTGAACACTGAAGCTTTCTTT. Its protein product is CASSISLNTEAFF.

This clone came up once. The chain uses TRBV30 and TRBJ1-4; D ambiguous. V lost 4 bases and J 6 bases, leaving 6 bases between the germline ends. Germline values: CDR1 GTSNPN, CDR2 SVGIG (reference sequence). The length of the CDR3 is 11 residues. The CDR3 sequence: CAWKGDEKLFF. Here the CDR3 DNA reads TGTGCCTGGAAGGGAGATGAAAAACTGTTTTTT.

The chain has TRBV28 and TRBJ1-2; weak D call: TRBD1 (5 bases). Germline loops: CDR1 MDHEN, CDR2 SYDVKM. CDR3 size: 12 residues. Trimming shortened V by 8 bases and J by 4 bases, and 11 bases separated the two germline ends. The CDR3 DNA reads as TGTGCCAGCTCCTTAGGGACCTATGGCTACACCTTC. This sequence encodes CASSLGTYGYTF.

The rearrangement links TRBV7-9 to TRBJ2-1; 13 nucleotides match TRBD2. V dropped 0 bases and J dropped 5; count of bases not matched to a gene: 1. CDR1 SEHNR and CDR2 FQNEAQ come from the germline V gene (reference sequence). This CDR3 region has 16 residues. The CDR3 DNA reads TGTGCCAGCAGCTTAGCGACTAGCGGGAGGCACAATGAGCAGTTCTTC. It yields the protein CASSLATSGRHNEQFF.

This rearrangement joins TRBV6-5 to TRBJ2-5; TRBD2 matches 8 bases. V was clipped by 6 bases and J by 5 bases; unmatched bases: 5. This CDR3 is built from 13 residues. Germline assignment: CDR1 MNHEY and CDR2 SVGAGI. The CDR3 DNA is TGTGCCAGCAGGCGGGGGGCCATGGAGACCCAGTACTTC. It specifies CASRRGAMETQYF.

J is TRBJ2-5 and V is TRBV19, with 7 positions matching TRBD2. Germline CDR1 reads LNHDA; CDR2 reads SQIVND (reference sequence). Trimming removed 1 base from V and 5 bases from J; junction bases left unmatched: 10. The CDR3 is made up of 16 amino acids. CDR3 loop: CASSIGGTTFGETQYF. The CDR3 DNA reads as TGTGCCAGTAGTATAGGAGGGACTACCTTCGGGGAGACCCAGTACTTC.

The rearrangement joins TRBV5-6 to TRBJ2-5, with 14 bases matching TRBD2. Trimming at V came to 4 bases and at J to 3 bases, leaving 8 bases not matched to a gene. Germline CDR1 is SGHDT and CDR2 is YYEEEE. This CDR3 is 17 amino acids long. CDR3 in amino acids: CASSPRTSGGWEETQYF. The DNA for the CDR3 is TGTGCCAGCAGCCCCCGGACTAGCGGGGGGTGGGAAGAGACCCAGTACTTC.

This chain connects TRBV19 to TRBJ2-7; 11 nucleotides line up with TRBD2. Losses at the gene ends were 10 bases for V and 5 bases for J; bases not matched to a gene: 4. Germline lookup yields CDR1 LNHDA and CDR2 SQIVND (reference sequence). This CDR3 is 12 amino acids long. In DNA, the CDR3 is TGTGCCAAGACTAGCGGGACCCACGAGCAGTACTTC. As protein: CAKTSGTHEQYF.

The chain recombines TRBV6-1 with TRBJ2-2; D not certain. Germline CDR1 MNHNS, CDR2 SASEGT. The CDR3 has 15 residues. The V gene lost 6 bases and the J gene lost 3 bases, with 14 bases spanning the gap. The CDR3 reads CASRGSGGYTGELFF. As DNA, the CDR3 is TGTGCCAGCAGGGGGTCTGGCGGCTACACCGGGGAGCTGTTTTTT.